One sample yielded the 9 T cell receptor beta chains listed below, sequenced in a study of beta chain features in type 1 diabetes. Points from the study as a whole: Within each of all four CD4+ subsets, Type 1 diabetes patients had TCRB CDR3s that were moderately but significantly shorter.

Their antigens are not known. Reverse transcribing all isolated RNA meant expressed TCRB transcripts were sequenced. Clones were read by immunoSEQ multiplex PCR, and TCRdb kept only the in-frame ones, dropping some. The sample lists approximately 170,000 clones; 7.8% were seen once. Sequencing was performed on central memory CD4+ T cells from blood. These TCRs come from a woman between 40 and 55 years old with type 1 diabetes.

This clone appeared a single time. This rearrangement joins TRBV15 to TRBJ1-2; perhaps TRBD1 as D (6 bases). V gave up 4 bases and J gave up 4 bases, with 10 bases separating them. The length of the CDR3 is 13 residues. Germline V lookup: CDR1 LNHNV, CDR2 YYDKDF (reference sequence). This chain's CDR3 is CATSTVDSYGYTF. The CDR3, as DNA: TGTGCCACCAGCACCGTGGACAGCTATGGCTACACCTTC.

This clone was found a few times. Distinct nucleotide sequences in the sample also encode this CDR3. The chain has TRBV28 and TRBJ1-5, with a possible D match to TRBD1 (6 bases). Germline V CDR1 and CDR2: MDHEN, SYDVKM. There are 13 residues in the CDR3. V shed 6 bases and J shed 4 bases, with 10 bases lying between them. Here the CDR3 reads CASRRDTNQPQHF. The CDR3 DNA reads TGTGCCAGCAGAAGGGACACTAATCAGCCCCAGCATTTT.

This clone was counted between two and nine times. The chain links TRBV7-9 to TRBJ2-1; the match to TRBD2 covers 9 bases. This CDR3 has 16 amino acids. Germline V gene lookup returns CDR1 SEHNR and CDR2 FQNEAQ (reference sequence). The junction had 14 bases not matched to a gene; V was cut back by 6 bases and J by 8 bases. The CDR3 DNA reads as TGTGCCAGCAGTTTATTGGGGACTAGCAGTACGGATGAGCAGTTCTTC. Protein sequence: CASSLLGTSSTDEQFF.

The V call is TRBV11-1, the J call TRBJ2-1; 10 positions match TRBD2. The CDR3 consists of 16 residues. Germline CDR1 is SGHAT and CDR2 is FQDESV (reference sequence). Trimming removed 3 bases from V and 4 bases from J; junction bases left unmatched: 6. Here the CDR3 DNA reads TGTGCCAGCAGCTTGGGGGCTAGCGGGGGTTACAATGAGCAGTTCTTC. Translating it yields CASSLGASGGYNEQFF.

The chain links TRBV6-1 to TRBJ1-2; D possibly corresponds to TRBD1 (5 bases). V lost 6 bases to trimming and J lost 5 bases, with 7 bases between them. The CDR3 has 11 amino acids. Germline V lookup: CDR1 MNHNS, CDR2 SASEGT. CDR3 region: CASRQGYGYTF. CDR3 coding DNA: TGTGCCAGCAGGCAGGGTTATGGCTACACCTTC.

The CDR3 loop is CASSPEAGGGKNIQYF. Written as DNA, the CDR3 is TGTGCCAGCTCCCCAGAGGCAGGGGGAGGCAAAAACATTCAGTACTTC. This chain uses TRBV18 with TRBJ2-4; D possibly corresponds to TRBD1 (7 bases). Between the trimmed V and J ends, which lost 6 bases and 3 bases, there was a span of 18 bases. In germline, CDR1 is KGHSH, CDR2 LQKENI. The CDR3 covers 16 residues.

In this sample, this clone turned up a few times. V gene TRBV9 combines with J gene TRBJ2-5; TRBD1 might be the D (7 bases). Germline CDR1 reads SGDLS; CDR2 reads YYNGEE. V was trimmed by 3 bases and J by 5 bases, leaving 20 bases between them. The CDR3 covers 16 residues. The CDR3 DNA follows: TGTGCCAGCAGCGCCTTAAACCAGGGGGGTGCTGAGACCCAGTACTTC. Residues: CASSALNQGGAETQYF.

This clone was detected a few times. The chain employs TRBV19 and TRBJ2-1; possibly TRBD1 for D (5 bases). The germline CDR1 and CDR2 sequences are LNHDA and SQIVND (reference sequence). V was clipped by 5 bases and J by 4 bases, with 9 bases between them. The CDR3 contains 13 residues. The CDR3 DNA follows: TGTGCCAGTAGTCCCAGGGTGTACAATGAGCAGTTCTTC. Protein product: CASSPRVYNEQFF.

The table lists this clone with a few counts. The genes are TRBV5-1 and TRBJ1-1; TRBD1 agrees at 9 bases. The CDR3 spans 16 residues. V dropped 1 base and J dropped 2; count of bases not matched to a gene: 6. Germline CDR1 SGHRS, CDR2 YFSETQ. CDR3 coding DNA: TGCGCCAGCAGCTTGACCGGACAGGGGACAAACACTGAAGCTTTCTTT. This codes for CASSLTGQGTNTEAFF.